Listed here are 15 T cell receptor beta chains from one sample, sequenced in a study of CXCR3-negative and CXCR3-positive naive CD8 T cells. UMI-tagged TRB cDNA libraries were built via 5' RACE. Reprocessing the 5' RACE reads, TCRdb reports a single entry for every CDR3 protein and omits DNA. The sample totals about 40,000 distinct CDR3 sequences. Sequenced: memory CD8+ T cells from blood. The receptors come from a human donor in good health. Some clones in this sample may be carry-over from other donors' samples.

This rearrangement joins TRBV29-1 to TRBJ2-1. Germline V gene sequence: CDR1 SQVTM, CDR2 ANQGSEA. The CDR3 loop spans 13 amino acids. CDR3 region: CSVEKGGYNEQFF.

The CDR3 is CASGSGVYNEQFF. The chain employs TRBV12-5 and TRBJ2-1. Looked up from germline, CDR1 is LGHNT and CDR2 is FRNRAP. The CDR3 contains 13 residues.

J is TRBJ2-1 and V is TRBV29-1; the D call from TCRdb, TRBD1, cannot be confirmed without DNA. CDR1 SQVTM and CDR2 ANQGSEA come from the germline V gene. The CDR3 is 17 residues long. CDR3 loop: CSVGLGLGFGTANEQFF.

This chain connects TRBV20-1 to TRBJ1-1. The CDR3 consists of 11 residues. CDR1 is DFQATT, CDR2 SNEGSKA, per germline (reference sequence). The CDR3 sequence is CSARDGTEAFF.

The rearrangement uses TRBV11-1 and TRBJ2-7. CDR3 length: 14 residues. From germline, CDR1 is SGHAT and CDR2 FQDESV (reference sequence). CDR3: CASSLVGSSYEQYF.

The chain combines TRBV10-3 with TRBJ1-1. The germline CDR1 and CDR2 sequences are ENHRY and SYGVKD. This CDR3 is built from 12 residues. CDR3 residues: CAISGGNTEAFF.

V gene TRBV29-1 combines with J gene TRBJ1-2; TCRdb's assignment of TRBD1 cannot be checked, as there is no DNA. This CDR3 is 12 amino acids long. Germline V gene lookup returns CDR1 SQVTM and CDR2 ANQGSEA. This CDR3 reads CSVEDRGNGYTF.

The chain employs TRBV2 and TRBJ2-2. Germline V lookup: CDR1 SNHLY, CDR2 FYNNEI. There are 13 residues in the CDR3. The CDR3 here is CASSGSNTGELFF.

The chain recombines TRBV5-6 with TRBJ2-5. Germline V gene sequence: CDR1 SGHDT, CDR2 YYEEEE. This CDR3 contains 16 residues. The CDR3 here is CASSLFFGVTQETQYF.

This sequence joins TRBV2 and TRBJ1-1. CDR3 size: 12 residues. CDR1 and CDR2 (germline): SNHLY, FYNNEI. The chain's CDR3 is CASSLVGREAFF.

The rearrangement links TRBV5-5 to TRBJ1-6. Germline V lookup: CDR1 SGHKS, CDR2 YYEKEE (reference sequence). The CDR3 extends over 16 amino acids. This CDR3 is CASSFVDGSYNSPLHF.

The chain uses TRBV29-1 and TRBJ1-2; TCRdb's D call of TRBD1 is untestable without DNA. The CDR3 has 12 amino acids. In germline, CDR1 is SQVTM, CDR2 ANQGSEA. CDR3: CSVGPRQNGYTF.

V and J are TRBV7-2 and TRBJ2-3; TCRdb designates TRBD2, a call that cannot be tested without DNA. The CDR3 consists of 17 residues. Looked up from germline, CDR1 is SGHTA and CDR2 is FQGNSA. The CDR3 region is CASSAQPLAGVTDTQYF.

The chain recombines TRBV5-1 with TRBJ2-7. The V gene's germline CDR1 is SGHRS and CDR2 YFSETQ. The CDR3 is 12 amino acids. CDR3 loop: CASSFGGVEQYF.

V and J are TRBV3-1 and TRBJ1-4; TCRdb returns TRBD1, unconfirmable since there is no DNA. In germline, CDR1 is LGHDT, CDR2 YNNKEL (reference sequence). This CDR3 region has 16 residues. CDR3 amino acids: CASSQDWFRGGEKLFF. The complete variable domain, with remaining parts taken from reference TRBV3-1 and TRBJ1-4, reads DTAVSQTPKYLVTQMGNDKSIKCEQNLGHDTMYWYKQDSKKFLKIMFSYNNKELIINETVPNRFSPKSPDKAHLNLHINSLELGDSAVYFCASSQDWFRGGEKLFFGSGTQLSVL.